Listed below are T cell receptor beta chains from one sample, sequenced in a study of blood T cells in healthy people across ages. TCRdb re-called the 5' RACE reads with MiXCR, one entry per CDR3 protein. The profile shows under 850,000 distinct CDR3 sequences, 36% of them singletons. The specimen sequenced was blood. The receptors here all came from a man aged 18 to 29 in good health. CDR3s include the opening cysteine and the closing phenylalanine or tryptophan. Fields, in order: clone size, V gene, D gene, J gene, CDR3 length, CDR3 DNA, CDR3 protein. The D gene is left open where the match is weak. The size field is filled for only some rows; it gives once, few, many or a size class.

-	TRBV20-1	TRBD1	TRBJ1-2	11	TGCAGTGGGGACAGGGACTATGGCTACACCTTC	CSGDRDYGYTF
few	TRBV20-1	-	TRBJ1-4	12	TGCAGTGCTAGAGAGGCAGATAAAAAACTGTTTTTT	CSAREADKKLFF
few	TRBV11-2	TRBD1	TRBJ1-1	17	TGTGCCAGCAGCTTAGAGAGGTACAGGGGCAGGGGCACTGAAGCTTTCTTT	CASSLERYRGRGTEAFF
-	TRBV7-2	TRBD2	TRBJ2-5	16	TGTGCCAGCAGCCCATTAGCGGGAGGGGAGGGAGAGACCCAGTACTTC	CASSPLAGGEGETQYF
-	TRBV4-3	-	TRBJ2-1	14	TGCGCCAGCAGCCCGAGGTTGGACGCCTCGGCGCAGTTCTTC	CASSPRLDASAQFF
-	TRBV4-1	-	TRBJ2-5	15	TGTGCCAGCAGCCGCACGTTGGGGGCGCAAGAGACCCAGTACTTC	CASSRTLGAQETQYF
-	TRBV12-3/TRBV12-4	TRBD1	TRBJ1-6	15	TGTGCCAGCAGAACCGGGGCAGGGGGGAATTCACCCCTCCACTTT	CASRTGAGGNSPLHF
few	TRBV20-1	-	TRBJ2-5	13	TGCAGTGCTATAGGACTTGGGTCTGAGACCCAGTACTTC	CSAIGLGSETQYF
few	TRBV3-1	TRBD2	TRBJ2-3	16	TGTGCCAGCAGCCCCCGCCAACTAGCGGGAACAGATACGCAGTATTTT	CASSPRQLAGTDTQYF
few	TRBV20-1	-	TRBJ2-2	13	TGCAGTGCTCGTTCAGGGGGGACCGGGGAGCTGTTTTTT	CSARSGGTGELFF
few	TRBV10-3	TRBD1	TRBJ1-5	15	TGTGCCATCAGAGGAGACAGGGGGGGCAATCAGCCCCAGCATTTT	CAIRGDRGGNQPQHF
few	TRBV7-9	-	TRBJ2-2	16	TGTGCCAGCAGCTCCCCGCAGGGTAAATTCACCGGGGAGCTGTTTTTT	CASSSPQGKFTGELFF
-	TRBV4-1	-	TRBJ2-7	13	TGCGCCAGCAGCCAGGGTACTACGGACGAGCAGTACTTC	CASSQGTTDEQYF
few	TRBV5-1	-	TRBJ1-5	14	TGCGCCAGCAGCTCCGAAGGGGGGAGACAGCCCCAGCATTTT	CASSSEGGRQPQHF
-	TRBV7-8	TRBD2	TRBJ2-2	16	TGTGCCAGCAGCTTAGAGGCGGGAGCGAACACCGGGGAGCTGTTTTTT	CASSLEAGANTGELFF
-	TRBV9	-	TRBJ1-5	14	TGTGCCAGCAGCGTAGGGACTGTAAATCAGCCCCAGCATTTT	CASSVGTVNQPQHF
-	TRBV12-3/TRBV12-4	-	TRBJ1-1	15	TGTGCCAGCAGTTTAGGGCCCAGGGGACGGGCTGAAGCTTTCTTT	CASSLGPRGRAEAFF
-	TRBV20-1	TRBD1	TRBJ1-5	12	TGCAGTGCTAAACAGGGGTTTCAGCCCCAGCATTTT	CSAKQGFQPQHF
few	TRBV12-3/TRBV12-4	-	TRBJ1-1	14	TGTGCCGGCAGTTTAGCGAGAGGGGGGCAGTTAGCTTTCTTT	CAGSLARGGQLAFF
-	TRBV14	-	TRBJ2-3	15	TGTGCCAGCAGCCAACTAGTAAGGGCGGCAGATACGCAGTATTTT	CASSQLVRAADTQYF
few	TRBV7-9	TRBD1	TRBJ1-1	14	TGTGCCAGCAGCTTATCTCACAGGGGCAGTGAAGCTTTCTTT	CASSLSHRGSEAFF
few	TRBV4-3	-	TRBJ1-4	16	TGCGCCAGCAGCCAAGATTTGCAGACAAGTAATGAAAAACTGTTTTTT	CASSQDLQTSNEKLFF
-	TRBV20-1	TRBD2	TRBJ2-1	15	TGCAGTGCTAGAGACCGAGCGGGAGTAGTCCATGAGCAGTTCTTC	CSARDRAGVVHEQFF
-	TRBV6-1	-	TRBJ1-1	12	TGTTCCCACGCCTGGGGTGTCACTGAAGCTTTCTTT	CSHAWGVTEAFF
-	TRBV12-3/TRBV12-4	-	TRBJ1-2	13	TGTGCCAGCAGGCCGGAGGGCTGGGGTGGCTACACCTTC	CASRPEGWGGYTF
few	TRBV2	-	TRBJ1-2	14	TGTGCCAGCACTCTGACGACCGTTAACTATGGCTACACCTTC	CASTLTTVNYGYTF
few	TRBV6-2/TRBV6-3	TRBD1	TRBJ1-2	15	TGTGCCAGCAGAGACGTCCCCGACAGGGGGCTTGGCTACACCTTC	CASRDVPDRGLGYTF
few	TRBV6-5	TRBD2	TRBJ2-7	13	TGTGCCAGCATCGGGACTAGCGGCTACGAGCAGTACTTC	CASIGTSGYEQYF
few	TRBV24-1	TRBD1	TRBJ2-7	15	TGTGCCACCAGTGACAGACAGGGGTTGCGGAATGAGCAGTACTTT	CATSDRQGLRNEQYF
-	TRBV4-2	-	TRBJ2-7	15	TGTGCCAGCAGCCAGCTAGGGATGGTTTCCTACGAGCAGTACTTC	CASSQLGMVSYEQYF
once	TRBV15	-	TRBJ1-2	15	TGTGCCACCAGCAGAGACCGGGCCAATAACTATGGCTACACCTTC	CATSRDRANNYGYTF